These 13 T cell receptor beta chains were sequenced from one sample in a study of T cell clonotyping in hematopoietic cell transplantation. TCRdb keeps only in-frame clones here, not all; method: immunoSEQ multiplex PCR. The sample lists almost 20,000 clones; more than 65% were seen once. The source material was peripheral blood mononuclear cells. All receptors derive from a man aged 55 to 70 in good health. Some clones in this sample may be carry-over from other donors' samples.

J is TRBJ1-2 and V is TRBV27; D is undetermined. This CDR3 comprises 15 residues. The germline V and J ends were trimmed by 2 bases and 4 bases, with 14 bases remaining between them. Per germline, CDR1 MNHEY and CDR2 SMNVEV (reference sequence). The CDR3 region has the DNA TGTGCCAGCAGTTTAAAGACCGGGTATGTCTATGGCTACACCTTC. Protein product: CASSLKTGYVYGYTF.

The chain recombines TRBV7-8 with TRBJ1-5; 9 bases agree with TRBD1. V shed 1 base, J shed 9 bases, and the junction held 16 bases outside the gene matches. The CDR3 consists of 18 residues. Germline V CDR1 and CDR2: SGHVS, FQNEAQ. CDR3 region: CASSLDQTGTGWAGPQHF. The CDR3 bases are TGTGCCAGCAGCTTAGATCAAACTGGGACAGGGTGGGCGGGGCCCCAGCATTTT.

The table lists this clone with a count of one. The chain joins TRBV5-4 to TRBJ2-7; weak D call: TRBD2 (7 bases). Germline CDR1 SGHNT, CDR2 YYREEE (reference sequence). CDR3 size: 17 residues. Between the trimmed V and J ends, which lost 4 bases and 2 bases, there was a span of 22 bases. CDR3 in amino acids: CASSPGGGGLPPYEQYF. For the CDR3, the DNA is TGTGCCAGCAGCCCTGGGGGCGGGGGACTACCTCCCTACGAGCAGTACTTC. The full variable domain, completed using reference TRBV5-4 and TRBJ2-7, is ETGVTQSPTHLIKTRGQQVTLRCSSQSGHNTVSWYQQALGQGPQFIFQYYREEENGRGNFPPRFSGLQFPNYSSELNVNALELDDSALYLCASSPGGGGLPPYEQYFGPGTRLTVT.

J is TRBJ1-1 and V is TRBV6-1; no clear D. CDR3 length equals 14 residues. With 4 bases removed from V and 0 bases from J, the gap between germline ends came to 9 bases. From germline, CDR1 is MNHNS and CDR2 SASEGT. CDR3 DNA: TGTGCCAGCAGTGTTTCGACACTGAACACTGAAGCTTTCTTT. This gives the protein CASSVSTLNTEAFF.

The J gene is TRBJ2-2, the V gene TRBV4-3; D is possibly TRBD2 (5 bases). Germline CDR1 and CDR2: LGHNA and YSLEER. V lost 4 bases and J lost 4, with 13 bases in between. CDR3 length: 15 amino acids. CDR3 in DNA: TGCGCCAGCAGCCCTCGTCACGGGATCACCGGGGAGCTGTTTTTT. It is translated as CASSPRHGITGELFF.

There are a few counts of this clone. This chain uses TRBV5-6 with TRBJ1-2; perhaps TRBD1 as D (6 bases). The CDR3 consists of 14 residues. CDR1 is SGHDT, CDR2 YYEEEE, per germline. The germline V and J ends were trimmed by 0 bases and 4 bases, with 10 bases remaining between them. The chain's CDR3 is CASSLDRAIYGYTF. In nucleotides, the CDR3 is TGTGCCAGCAGCTTGGACAGGGCTATCTATGGCTACACCTTC.

The chain combines TRBV9 with TRBJ2-2; 7 positions agree with TRBD1. The CDR3 consists of 17 residues. V lost 2 bases, J lost 1 base, and 8 bases stayed unmatched. Germline lookup yields CDR1 SGDLS and CDR2 YYNGEE. The CDR3 reads CASSVKTGRLNTGELFF. In nucleotides, the CDR3 is TGTGCCAGCAGCGTTAAGACAGGGCGATTGAACACCGGGGAGCTGTTTTTT.

J is TRBJ1-5 and V is TRBV2, with a possible D match to TRBD1 (5 bases). V gave up 6 bases and J gave up 9 bases, with 18 bases separating them. The germline V gene has CDR1 SNHLY and CDR2 FYNNEI. The CDR3 length is 14 residues. The CDR3 nucleotides read TGTGCCAGCAGCATGGGACTGCAGCTGAGGCCCCAGCATTTT. It encodes CASSMGLQLRPQHF.

This clone was observed a few times. The CDR3 here is CASSPVASRGNQPQHF. DNA for the CDR3: TGTGCCAGCTCACCTGTAGCGAGCAGGGGGAATCAGCCCCAGCATTTT. The chain is built from TRBV18 and TRBJ1-5; 7 nucleotides agree with TRBD1. This CDR3 has 16 residues. From germline, CDR1 is KGHSH and CDR2 LQKENI. V was pared by 3 bases and J by 4 bases, with 9 bases of the junction left unmatched.

There are a few counts of this clone. The sample holds other DNA sequences that translate to the same CDR3. The chain joins TRBV19 to TRBJ1-2; TRBD1 might be the D (5 bases). Trimming removed 8 bases from V and 5 bases from J, with 6 bases in between. The CDR3 has 10 amino acids. Germline values: CDR1 LNHDA, CDR2 SQIVND (reference sequence). The CDR3 nucleotides are TGTGCCAGTGAGGGGTATGGCTACACCTTC. Its protein is CASEGYGYTF.

This CDR3 is CASRRANEKLFF. The CDR3 nucleotides are TGTGCCAGCAGGCGAGCTAATGAAAAACTGTTTTTT. The rearrangement links TRBV27 to TRBJ1-4; D unresolved. V was cut by 6 bases and J by 3 bases, with 5 bases left in between. The CDR3 loop spans 12 amino acids. Germline CDR1 reads MNHEY; CDR2 reads SMNVEV (reference sequence). The entire variable domain, with the rest obtained from reference TRBV27 and TRBJ1-4, is as follows: EAQVTQNPRYLITVTGKKLTVTCSQNMNHEYMSWYRQDPGLGLRQIYYSMNVEVTDKGDVPEGYKVSRKEKRNFPLILESPSPNQTSLYFCASRRANEKLFFGSGTQLSVL.

The V call is TRBV25-1, the J call TRBJ1-1; 8 bases are shared with TRBD1. Germline loops: CDR1 MGHDK, CDR2 SYGVNS. The CDR3 has 15 amino acids. The V segment lost 6 bases and the J segment 1 base; nucleotides outside the gene matches: 7. As DNA, the CDR3 is TGTGCCAGCAGGGGCCTTGGGACAGGGAACACTGAAGCTTTCTTT. It yields the protein CASRGLGTGNTEAFF. The full variable domain, with the rest looked up from reference TRBV25-1 and TRBJ1-1, is EADIYQTPRYLVIGTGKKITLECSQTMGHDKMYWYQQDPGMELHLIHYSYGVNSTEKGDLSSESTVSRIRTEHFPLTLESARPSHTSQYLCASRGLGTGNTEAFFGQGTRLTVV.

The chain combines TRBV7-2 with TRBJ2-2; 8 positions match TRBD1. The trim removed 5 bases at V and 3 bases at J, leaving 8 bases unmatched. The germline CDR1 and CDR2 sequences are SGHTA and FQGNSA. The CDR3 is made up of 16 amino acids. CDR3 protein: CASSQDQGAYTGELFF. CDR3 DNA: TGTGCCAGCAGCCAAGACCAGGGGGCATACACCGGGGAGCTGTTTTTT.